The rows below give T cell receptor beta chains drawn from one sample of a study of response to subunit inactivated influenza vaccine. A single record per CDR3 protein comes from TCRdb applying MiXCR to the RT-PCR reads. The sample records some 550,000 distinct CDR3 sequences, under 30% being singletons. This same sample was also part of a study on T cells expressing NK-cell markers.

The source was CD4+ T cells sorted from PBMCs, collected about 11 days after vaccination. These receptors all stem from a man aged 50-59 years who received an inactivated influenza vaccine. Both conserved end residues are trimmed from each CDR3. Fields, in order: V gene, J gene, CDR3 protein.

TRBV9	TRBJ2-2	ASRVSPTNTGELF
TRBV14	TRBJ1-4	ASSQVTGVEKLF
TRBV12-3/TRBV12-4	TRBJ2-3	ASSFRTGGTDTQY
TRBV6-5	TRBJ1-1	ASSYGQRVAEAF
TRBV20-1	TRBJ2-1	SAPTRTGPSYNEQF
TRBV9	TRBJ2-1	ASSVATGRDEQF
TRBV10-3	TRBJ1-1	AISESSPNTEAF
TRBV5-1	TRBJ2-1	ASSFLTNNEQF
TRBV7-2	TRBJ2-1	ASSLVAGNTYNEQF
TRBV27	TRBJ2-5	ASSAPATGGETQY
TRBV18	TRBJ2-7	ASSPTGSYEQY
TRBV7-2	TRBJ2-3	ASSLAPSGRSPDTQY
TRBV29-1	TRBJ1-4	SGQGAEEKLF
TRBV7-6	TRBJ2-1	ASSPLAGATYNEQF
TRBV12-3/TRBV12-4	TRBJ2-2	ASRRGTWTGELF
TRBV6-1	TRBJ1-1	ASGTGAPGAEAF
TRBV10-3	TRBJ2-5	ATRDRQDGIQETQY
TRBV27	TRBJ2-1	ASSAGTRGSEQF
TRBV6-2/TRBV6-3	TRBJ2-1	ASSPFLGGYNEQF
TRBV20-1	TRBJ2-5	SARVRDRQETQY
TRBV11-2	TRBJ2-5	ASSLDSVSETQY
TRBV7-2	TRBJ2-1	ASSTQGLAGVREQF
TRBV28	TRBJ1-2	ASSETGGADGYT
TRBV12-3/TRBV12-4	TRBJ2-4	ASSFGGSKLGNIQY
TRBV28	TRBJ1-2	ASRLATGANYGYT
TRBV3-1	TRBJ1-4	ASSPNGPNEKLF
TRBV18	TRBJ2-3	ASSPPSTDTQY
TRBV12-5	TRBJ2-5	ASARWRGGGETQY
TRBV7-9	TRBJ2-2	ASSLAPGGHGELF
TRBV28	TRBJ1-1	ASSLSDSEAF
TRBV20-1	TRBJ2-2	SADRTGGVTGELF
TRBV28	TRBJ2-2	ASRSGVTGELF
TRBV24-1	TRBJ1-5	ATSDRVRDQPQH
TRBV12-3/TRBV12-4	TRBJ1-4	ASRVGGTNEKLF
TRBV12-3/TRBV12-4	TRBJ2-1	ASSLLGFDEQF
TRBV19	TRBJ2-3	ASSPLLAGATDTQY
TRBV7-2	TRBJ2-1	ASSSRLGGYTDEQF
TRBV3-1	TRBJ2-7	ASRQRGEQY
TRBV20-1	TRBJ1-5	SARGQGPNQPQH
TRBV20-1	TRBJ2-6	SANSGLAVLSGANVLT
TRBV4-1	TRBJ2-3	ASSLAGGASTDTQY
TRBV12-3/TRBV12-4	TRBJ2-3	ASSLATDTQY
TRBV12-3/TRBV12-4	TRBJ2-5	ASSPNRGRETQY
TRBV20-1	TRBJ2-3	SARVATSTDTQY
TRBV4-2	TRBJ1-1	ASSQDTGAREKAF
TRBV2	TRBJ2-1	ASSEGVASGPLTYNEQF
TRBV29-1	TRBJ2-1	SVEGRAEQF
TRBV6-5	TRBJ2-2	ASSYGTVSGSGELF
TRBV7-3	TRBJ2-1	ASSVPGTGEQF
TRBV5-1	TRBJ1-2	ASSLEQGAYT
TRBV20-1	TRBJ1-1	SASPGAIKMNTEAF
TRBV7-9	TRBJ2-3	ASSQDTENTQY
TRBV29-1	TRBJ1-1	SVVSRRVHTEAF
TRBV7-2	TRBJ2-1	ASSQDRGQWNEQF
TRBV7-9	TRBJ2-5	ASSTQGSETQY
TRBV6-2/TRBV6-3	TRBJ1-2	ASSYSVPAGYT
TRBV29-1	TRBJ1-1	SVVFSRNTEAF
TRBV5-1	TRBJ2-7	ASSWGQPYEQY